These 3 T cell receptor beta chains originate from one sample sequenced in a study of CD8+CD57+ T cells in acquired aplastic anemia. CDR3 and TCR beta VDJ profiling relied on genomic DNA as the template. TCRdb re-called the reads with MiXCR, one entry per CDR3 protein. The table has around 170,000 distinct CDR3 sequences, less than 50% seen once. An expansion of CD8+CD57+ cells by flow cytometry had been shown in patients chosen for sequencing. Sequencing was done on a sample of sorted CD4+, CD8+, or CD8+CD57+ T cells (not recorded which) from PBMCs. Every receptor here comes from a human donor with aplastic anemia.

The chain has TRBV10-3 and TRBJ2-7; weak D call: TRBD1 (6 bases). The length of the CDR3 is 11 residues. The V end was cut by 6 bases, the J end by 5 bases, with 8 bases between. Per the germline V gene, CDR1 is ENHRY and CDR2 is SYGVKD. CDR3 residues: CAIRGANEQYF. The DNA for the CDR3 is TGTGCCATCAGGGGGGCTAACGAGCAGTACTTC.

In regard to this clonotype: No conserved phenylalanine or tryptophan is present at the end of the CDR3, so a read error is the likely explanation. The genes are TRBV2 and TRBJ1-1; possibly TRBD1 for D (5 bases). The CDR3 totals 13 residues. Trimming cost V 6 bases and J 5 bases, with 13 bases left between them. CDR1 and CDR2 (germline): SNHLY, FYNNEI. This CDR3 is CASSQTVMTEAFL. The CDR3 DNA sequence: TGTGCCAGCAGCCAGACAGTGATGACTGAAGCTTTCCTT.

V usage is TRBV4-3 and J usage is TRBJ1-6; the match to TRBD1 covers 8 bases. CDR1 LGHNA and CDR2 YSLEER come from the germline V gene. V trimming: 4 bases; J trimming: 8 bases; junction bases outside the gene matches: 7. CDR3 size: 15 residues. CDR3 coding DNA: TGCGCCAGCAGCCTCGGACAGGGTTCGGATTCACCCCTCCACTTT. Its protein product is CASSLGQGSDSPLHF.